The entry below gives a single T cell receptor beta chain sequence along with its context. This specimen belongs to a study of cytotoxic CD8 clonotypes in ibrutinib-treated CLL. Profiled with immunoSEQ multiplex PCR; TCRdb holds only in-frame clones, not every one. The repertoire holds some 85,000 clones, roughly four fifths seen once, with approximately 25% in the top ten. CDR1 and CDR2 from the germline V gene are SGHTA and FQGNSA. This CDR3 spans 17 amino acids. Trimming pared 2 bases from V and 0 bases from J, leaving 14 bases between. This chain connects TRBV7-2 to TRBJ2-1; D call uncertain. The sequence derives from a human donor with chronic lymphocytic leukemia. This specimen was PBMCs, taken after 24 months of ibrutinib treatment. In DNA form, the CDR3 reads TGTGCCAGCAGCTTAAGGTTCTCTGGAAGCTCCTACAATGAGCAGTTCTTC. Translation: CASSLRFSGSSYNEQFF.